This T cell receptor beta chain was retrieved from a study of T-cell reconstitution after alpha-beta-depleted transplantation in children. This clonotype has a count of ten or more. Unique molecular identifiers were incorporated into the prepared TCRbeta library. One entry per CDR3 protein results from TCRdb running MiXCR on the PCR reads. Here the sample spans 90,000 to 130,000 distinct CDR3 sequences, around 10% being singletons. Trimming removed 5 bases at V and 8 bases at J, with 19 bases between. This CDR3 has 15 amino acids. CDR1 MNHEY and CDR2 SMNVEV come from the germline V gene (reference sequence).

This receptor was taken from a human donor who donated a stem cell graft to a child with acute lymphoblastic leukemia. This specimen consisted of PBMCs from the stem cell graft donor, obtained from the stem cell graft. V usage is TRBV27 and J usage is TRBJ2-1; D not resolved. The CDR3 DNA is TGTGCCAGCAGTCCCTCTAGAGGCGGCCTAGATGAGCAGTTCTTC. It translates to CASSPSRGGLDEQFF.